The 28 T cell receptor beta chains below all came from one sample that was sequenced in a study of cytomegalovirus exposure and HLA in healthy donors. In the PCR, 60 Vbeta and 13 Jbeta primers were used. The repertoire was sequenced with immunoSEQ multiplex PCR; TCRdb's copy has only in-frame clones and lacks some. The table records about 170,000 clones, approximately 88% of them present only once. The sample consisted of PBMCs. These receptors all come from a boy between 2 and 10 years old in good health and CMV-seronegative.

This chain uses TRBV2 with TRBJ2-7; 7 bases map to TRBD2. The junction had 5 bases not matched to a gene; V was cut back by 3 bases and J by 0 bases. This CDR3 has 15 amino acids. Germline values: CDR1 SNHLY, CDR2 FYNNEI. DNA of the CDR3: TGTGCCAGCAGTGAGTCAGCGGGGAGCTCCTACGAGCAGTACGTC. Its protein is CASSESAGSSYEQYV.

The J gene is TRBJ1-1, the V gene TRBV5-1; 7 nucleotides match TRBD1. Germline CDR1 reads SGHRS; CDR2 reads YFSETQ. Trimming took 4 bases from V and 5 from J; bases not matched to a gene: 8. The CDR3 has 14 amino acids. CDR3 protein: CASSPGQEGTEAFF. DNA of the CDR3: TGCGCCAGCAGCCCCGGACAGGAGGGGACTGAAGCTTTCTTT.

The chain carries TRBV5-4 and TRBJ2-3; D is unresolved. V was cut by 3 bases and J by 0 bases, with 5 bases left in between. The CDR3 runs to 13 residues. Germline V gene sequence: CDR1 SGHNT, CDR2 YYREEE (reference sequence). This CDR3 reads CASSSPSTDTQYF. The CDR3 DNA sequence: TGTGCCAGCAGCTCCCCTAGCACAGATACGCAGTATTTT.

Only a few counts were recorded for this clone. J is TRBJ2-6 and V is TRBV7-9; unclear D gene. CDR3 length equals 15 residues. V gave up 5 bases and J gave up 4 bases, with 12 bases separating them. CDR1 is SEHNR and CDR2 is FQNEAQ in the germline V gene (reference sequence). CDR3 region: CASSAGFGGANVLTF. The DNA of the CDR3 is TGTGCCAGCAGCGCAGGTTTTGGAGGGGCCAACGTCCTGACTTTC.

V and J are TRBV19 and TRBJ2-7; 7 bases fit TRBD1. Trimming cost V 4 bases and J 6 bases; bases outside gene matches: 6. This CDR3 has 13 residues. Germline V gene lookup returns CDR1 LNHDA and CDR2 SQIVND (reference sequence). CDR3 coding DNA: TGTGCCAGTAGTACCGACAGGGATACCGAGCAGTACTTC. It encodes CASSTDRDTEQYF.

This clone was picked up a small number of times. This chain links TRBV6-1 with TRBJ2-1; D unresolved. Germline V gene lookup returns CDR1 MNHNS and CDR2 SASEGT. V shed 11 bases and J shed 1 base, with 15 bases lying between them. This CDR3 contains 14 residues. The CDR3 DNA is TGTGCCCTCATGGTTGAGTCGTCCTACAATGAGCAGTTCTTC. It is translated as CALMVESSYNEQFF.

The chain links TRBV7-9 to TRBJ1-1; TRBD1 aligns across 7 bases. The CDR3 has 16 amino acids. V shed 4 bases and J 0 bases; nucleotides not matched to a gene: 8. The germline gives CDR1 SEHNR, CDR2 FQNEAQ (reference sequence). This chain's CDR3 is CASSSQGLQMNTEAFF. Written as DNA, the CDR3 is TGTGCCAGCAGCTCACAGGGGCTCCAAATGAACACTGAAGCTTTCTTT.

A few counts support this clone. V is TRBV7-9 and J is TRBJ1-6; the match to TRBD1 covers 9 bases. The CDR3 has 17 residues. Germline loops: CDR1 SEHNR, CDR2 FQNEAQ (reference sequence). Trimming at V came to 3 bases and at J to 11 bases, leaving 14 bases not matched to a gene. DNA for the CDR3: TGTGCCAGCAGCTTTTCAAACCCGGGACAGGGTCTTCCACCCCTCCACTTT. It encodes CASSFSNPGQGLPPLHF.

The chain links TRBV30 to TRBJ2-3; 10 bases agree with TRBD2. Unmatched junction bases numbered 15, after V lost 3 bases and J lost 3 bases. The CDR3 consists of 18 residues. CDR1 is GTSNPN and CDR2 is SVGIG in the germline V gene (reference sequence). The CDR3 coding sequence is TGTGCCTGGAGCCCAACTGCACCGGGACTAGCGAGGACAGATACGCAGTATTTT. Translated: CAWSPTAPGLARTDTQYF.

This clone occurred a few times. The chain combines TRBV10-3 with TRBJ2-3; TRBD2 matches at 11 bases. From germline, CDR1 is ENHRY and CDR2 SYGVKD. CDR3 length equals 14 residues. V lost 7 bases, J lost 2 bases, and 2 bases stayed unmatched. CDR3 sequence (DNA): TGTGCCATCAAGACTAGCGGGAACACAGATACGCAGTATTTT. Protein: CAIKTSGNTDTQYF.

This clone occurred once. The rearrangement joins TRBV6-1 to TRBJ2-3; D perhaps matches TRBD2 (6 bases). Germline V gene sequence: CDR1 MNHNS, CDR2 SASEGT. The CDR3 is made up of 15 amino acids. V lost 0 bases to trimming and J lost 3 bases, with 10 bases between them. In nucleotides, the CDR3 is TGTGCCAGCAGTGAAGCGGGACTTACTACAGATACGCAGTATTTT. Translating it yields CASSEAGLTTDTQYF.

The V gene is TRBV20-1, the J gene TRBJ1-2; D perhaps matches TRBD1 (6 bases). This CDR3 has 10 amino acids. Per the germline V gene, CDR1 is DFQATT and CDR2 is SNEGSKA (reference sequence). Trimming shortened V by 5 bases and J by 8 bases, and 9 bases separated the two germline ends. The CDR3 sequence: CSAGTGGYTF. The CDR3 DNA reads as TGCAGTGCTGGTACAGGGGGCTACACCTTC.

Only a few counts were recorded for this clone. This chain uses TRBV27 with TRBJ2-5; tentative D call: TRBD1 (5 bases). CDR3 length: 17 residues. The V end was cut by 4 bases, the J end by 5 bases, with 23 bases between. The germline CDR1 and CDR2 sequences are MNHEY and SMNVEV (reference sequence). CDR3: CASSSTFLGVLGETQYF. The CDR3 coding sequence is TGTGCCAGCAGTTCCACGTTTCTAGGGGTCCTTGGGGAGACCCAGTACTTC.

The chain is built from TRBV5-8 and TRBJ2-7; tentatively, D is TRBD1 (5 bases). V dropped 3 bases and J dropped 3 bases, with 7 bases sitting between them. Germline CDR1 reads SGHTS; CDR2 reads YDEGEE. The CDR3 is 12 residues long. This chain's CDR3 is CASSSRVYEQYF. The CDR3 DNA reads TGTGCCAGCAGCTCCAGGGTCTACGAGCAGTACTTC.

CDR3 nucleotide sequence: TGCGCCAGCAGCTTGGTCTCGGGAGCAAACACTGAAGCTTTCTTT. Its protein product is CASSLVSGANTEAFF. The rearrangement joins TRBV5-1 to TRBJ1-1; D unresolved. Trimming took off 0 bases at V and 2 bases at J, with 11 bases between the two ends. CDR3 length: 15 amino acids. Per germline, CDR1 SGHRS and CDR2 YFSETQ.

Here the CDR3 reads CASSESGVAYYEQYV. CDR3 in DNA: TGCGCCAGCAGTGAGTCCGGAGTAGCTTACTACGAGCAGTACGTC. This chain joins TRBV10-2 and TRBJ2-7; no reliable D call. The CDR3 has 15 amino acids. Germline CDR1 reads WSHSY; CDR2 reads SAAADI. The V end was cut by 0 bases, the J end by 3 bases, with 12 bases between.

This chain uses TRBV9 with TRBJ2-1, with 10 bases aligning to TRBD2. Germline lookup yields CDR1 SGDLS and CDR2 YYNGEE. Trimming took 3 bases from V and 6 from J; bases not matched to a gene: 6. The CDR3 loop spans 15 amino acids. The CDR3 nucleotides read TGTGCCAGCAGCGCGAGCGGGGGGGAGATCAATGAGCAGTTCTTC. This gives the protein CASSASGGEINEQFF.

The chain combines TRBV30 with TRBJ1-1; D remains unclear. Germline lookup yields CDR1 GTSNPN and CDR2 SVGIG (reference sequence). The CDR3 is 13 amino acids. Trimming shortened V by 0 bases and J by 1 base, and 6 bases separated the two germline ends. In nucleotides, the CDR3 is TGTGCCTGGAGTGTAATCTCGAACACTGAAGCTTTCTTT. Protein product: CAWSVISNTEAFF.

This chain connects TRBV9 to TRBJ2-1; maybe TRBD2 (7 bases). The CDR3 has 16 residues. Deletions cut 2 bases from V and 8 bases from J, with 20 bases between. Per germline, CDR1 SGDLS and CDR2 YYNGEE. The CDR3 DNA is TGTGCCAGCAGCGTTGAGGGGGAGGGCCTTTTCGATGAGCAGTTCTTC. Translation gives CASSVEGEGLFDEQFF.

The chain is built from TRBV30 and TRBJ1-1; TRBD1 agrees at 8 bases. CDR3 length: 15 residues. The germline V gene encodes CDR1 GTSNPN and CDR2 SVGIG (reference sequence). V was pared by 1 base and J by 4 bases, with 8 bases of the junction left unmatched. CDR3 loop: CAWSGRGRSSTEAFF. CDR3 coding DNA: TGTGCCTGGAGTGGCAGGGGGCGATCGTCCACTGAAGCTTTCTTT.

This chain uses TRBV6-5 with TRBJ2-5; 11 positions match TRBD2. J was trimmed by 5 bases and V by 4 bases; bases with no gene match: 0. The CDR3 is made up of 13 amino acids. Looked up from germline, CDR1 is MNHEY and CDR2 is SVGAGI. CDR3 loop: CASSWTSGETQYF. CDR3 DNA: TGTGCCAGCAGTTGGACTAGCGGGGAGACCCAGTACTTC.

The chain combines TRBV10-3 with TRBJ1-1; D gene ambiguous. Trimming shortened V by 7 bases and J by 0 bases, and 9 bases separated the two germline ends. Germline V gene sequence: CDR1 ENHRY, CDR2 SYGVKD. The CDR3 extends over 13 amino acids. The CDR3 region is CAITDRVNTEAFF. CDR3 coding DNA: TGTGCCATCACCGATCGGGTGAACACTGAAGCTTTCTTT.

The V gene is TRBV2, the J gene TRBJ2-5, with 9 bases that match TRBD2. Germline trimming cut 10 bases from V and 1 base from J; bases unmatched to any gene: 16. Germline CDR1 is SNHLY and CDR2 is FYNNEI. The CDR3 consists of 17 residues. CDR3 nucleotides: TGTGCCACCCAGGGACTAGCAATCCTAGGGGGCCAAGAGACCCAGTACTTC. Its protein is CATQGLAILGGQETQYF.

The CDR3 protein is CASSIVGGSYEQYF. CDR3 coding DNA: TGTGCCAGTAGTATTGTGGGAGGGTCCTACGAGCAGTACTTC. The J gene is TRBJ2-7, the V gene TRBV19, with TRBD2 matching over 7 bases. V trimming: 3 bases; J trimming: 1 base; junction bases outside the gene matches: 3. The CDR3 extends over 14 amino acids. CDR1 LNHDA and CDR2 SQIVND come from the germline V gene (reference sequence).

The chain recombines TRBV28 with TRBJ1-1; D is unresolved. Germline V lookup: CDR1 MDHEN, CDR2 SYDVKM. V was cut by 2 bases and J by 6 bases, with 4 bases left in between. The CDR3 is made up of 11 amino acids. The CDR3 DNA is TGTGCCAGCAGTTTAGGAGCTGAAGCTTTCTTT. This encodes CASSLGAEAFF. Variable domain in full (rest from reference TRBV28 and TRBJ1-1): DVKVTQSSRYLVKRTGEKVFLECVQDMDHENMFWYRQDPGLGLRLIYFSYDVKMKEKGDIPEGYSVSREKKERFSLILESASTNQTSMYLCASSLGAEAFFGQGTRLTVV.

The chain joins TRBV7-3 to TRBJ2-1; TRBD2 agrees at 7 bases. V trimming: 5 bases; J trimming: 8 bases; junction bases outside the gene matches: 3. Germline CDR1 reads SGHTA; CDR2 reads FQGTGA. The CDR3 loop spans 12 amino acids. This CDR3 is CASSLGRDEQFF. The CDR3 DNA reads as TGTGCCAGCAGCCTTGGGAGGGATGAGCAGTTCTTC.

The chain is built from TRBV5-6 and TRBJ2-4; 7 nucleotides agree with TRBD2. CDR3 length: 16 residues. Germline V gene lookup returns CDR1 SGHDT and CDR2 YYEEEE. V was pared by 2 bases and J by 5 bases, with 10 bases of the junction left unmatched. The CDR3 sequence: CASSLQWLGGENIQYF. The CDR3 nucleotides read TGTGCCAGCAGCTTACAGTGGCTGGGGGGGGAAAACATTCAGTACTTC.

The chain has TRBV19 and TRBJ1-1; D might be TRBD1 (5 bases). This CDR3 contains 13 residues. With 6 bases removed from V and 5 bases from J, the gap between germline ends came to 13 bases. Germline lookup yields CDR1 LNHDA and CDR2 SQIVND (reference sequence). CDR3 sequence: CASSWQGDTEAFF. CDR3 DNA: TGTGCCAGTAGCTGGCAGGGTGATACTGAAGCTTTCTTT.